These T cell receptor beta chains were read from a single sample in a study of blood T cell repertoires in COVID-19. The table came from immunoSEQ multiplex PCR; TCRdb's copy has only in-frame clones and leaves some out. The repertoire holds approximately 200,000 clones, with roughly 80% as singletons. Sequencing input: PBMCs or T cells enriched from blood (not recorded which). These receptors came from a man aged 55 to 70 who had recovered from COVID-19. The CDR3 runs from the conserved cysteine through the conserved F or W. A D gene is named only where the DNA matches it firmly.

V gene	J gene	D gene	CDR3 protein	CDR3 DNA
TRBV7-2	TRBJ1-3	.	CASSPRGGSGNTIYF	TGTGCCAGCAGCCCTAGGGGTGGCTCTGGAAACACCATATATTTT
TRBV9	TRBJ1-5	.	CASSAGGLQPQHF	TGTGCCAGCAGCGCGGGGGGATTGCAGCCCCAGCATTTT
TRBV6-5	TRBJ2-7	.	CASSYDRDAYEQYF	TGTGCCAGCAGTTACGACAGAGATGCCTACGAGCAGTACTTC
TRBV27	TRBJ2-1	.	CASSLTGRNNEQFF	TGTGCCAGCAGTTTGACAGGCCGCAACAATGAGCAGTTCTTC
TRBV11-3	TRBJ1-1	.	CASSLLGPADTEAFF	TGTGCCAGCAGCTTGCTCGGGCCAGCGGACACTGAAGCTTTCTTT
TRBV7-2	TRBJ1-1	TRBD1	CASSLGPTGEAFF	TGTGCCAGCAGCCTGGGCCCGACAGGGGAAGCTTTCTTT
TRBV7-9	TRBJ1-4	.	CASSLGSDFNEKLFF	TGTGCCAGCAGCTTAGGCAGCGACTTTAATGAAAAACTGTTTTTT
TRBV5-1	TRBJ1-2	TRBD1	CASSFPGGASGYTF	TGCGCCAGCAGCTTTCCAGGGGGCGCATCTGGCTACACCTTC
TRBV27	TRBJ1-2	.	CASSFRGFYGYTF	TGTGCCAGCAGTTTTCGAGGGTTTTATGGCTACACCTTC
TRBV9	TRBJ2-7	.	CASSVGGGGRYDEQYF	TGTGCCAGCAGCGTAGGAGGAGGAGGGCGCTACGATGAGCAGTACTTC
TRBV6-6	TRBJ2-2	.	CASSTGTSGTGELFF	TGTGCCAGCAGTACCGGGACATCGGGCACCGGGGAGCTGTTTTTT
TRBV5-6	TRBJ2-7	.	CASSFRSSGVVWEQYF	TGTGCCAGCAGCTTTAGGTCCTCCGGGGTGGTTTGGGAGCAGTACTTC